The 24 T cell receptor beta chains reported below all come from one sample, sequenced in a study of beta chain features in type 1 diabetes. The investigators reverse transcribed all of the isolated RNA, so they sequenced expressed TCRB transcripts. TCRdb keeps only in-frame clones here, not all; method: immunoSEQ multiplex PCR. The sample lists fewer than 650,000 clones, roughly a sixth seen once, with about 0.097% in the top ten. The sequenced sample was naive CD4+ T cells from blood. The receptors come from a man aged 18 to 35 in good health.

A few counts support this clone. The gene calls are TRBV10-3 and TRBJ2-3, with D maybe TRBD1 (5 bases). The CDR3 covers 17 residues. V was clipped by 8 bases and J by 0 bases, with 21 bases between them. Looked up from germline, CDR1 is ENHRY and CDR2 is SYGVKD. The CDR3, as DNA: TGTGCCATCTCTTCGACCAGGGATAGTAGCAGCACAGATACGCAGTATTTT. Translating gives CAISSTRDSSSTDTQYF.

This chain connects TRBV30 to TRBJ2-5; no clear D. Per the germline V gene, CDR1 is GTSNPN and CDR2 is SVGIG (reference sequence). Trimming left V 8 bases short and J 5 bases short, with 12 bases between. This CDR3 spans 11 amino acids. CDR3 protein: CARTDRETQYF. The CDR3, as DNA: TGTGCCCGGACCGATCGGGAGACCCAGTACTTC.

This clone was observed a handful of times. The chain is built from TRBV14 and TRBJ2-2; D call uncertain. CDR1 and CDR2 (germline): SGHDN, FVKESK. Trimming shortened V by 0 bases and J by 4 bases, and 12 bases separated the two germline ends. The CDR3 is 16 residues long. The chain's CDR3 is CASSQDVFLITGELFF. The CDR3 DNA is TGTGCCAGCAGCCAAGACGTTTTCCTAATCACCGGGGAGCTGTTTTTT.

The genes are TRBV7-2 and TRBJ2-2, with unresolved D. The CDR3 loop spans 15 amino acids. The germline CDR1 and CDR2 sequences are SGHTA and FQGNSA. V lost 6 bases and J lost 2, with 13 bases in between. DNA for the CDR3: TGTGCCAGCAGGCCGCGATACGGTAACACCGGGGAGCTGTTTTTT. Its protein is CASRPRYGNTGELFF. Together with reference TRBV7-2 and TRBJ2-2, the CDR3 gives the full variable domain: GAGVSQSPSNKVTEKGKDVELRCDPISGHTALYWYRQSLGQGLEFLIYFQGNSAPDKSGLPSDRFSAERTGGSVSTLTIQRTQQEDSAVYLCASRPRYGNTGELFFGEGSRLTVL.

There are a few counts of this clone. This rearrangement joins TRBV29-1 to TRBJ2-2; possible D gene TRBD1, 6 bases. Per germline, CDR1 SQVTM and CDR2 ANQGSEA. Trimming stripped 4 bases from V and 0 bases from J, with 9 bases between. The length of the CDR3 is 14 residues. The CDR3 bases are TGCAGCGTTGTCCAGGGGCCGAACACCGGGGAGCTGTTTTTT. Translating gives CSVVQGPNTGELFF.

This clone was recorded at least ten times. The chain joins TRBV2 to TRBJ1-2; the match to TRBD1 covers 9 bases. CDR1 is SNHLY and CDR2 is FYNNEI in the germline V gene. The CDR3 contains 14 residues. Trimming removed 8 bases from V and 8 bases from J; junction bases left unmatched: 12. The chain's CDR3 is CASPKGQGLGGYTF. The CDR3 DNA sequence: TGTGCCAGCCCCAAAGGACAGGGGCTTGGCGGCTACACCTTC.

CDR3 in amino acids: CASSLTRNSPLHF. Written as DNA, the CDR3 is TGTGCCAGCAGCTTAACACGTAATTCACCCCTCCACTTT. The V gene is TRBV7-3, the J gene TRBJ1-6; D is undetermined. Germline-derived CDR1 and CDR2 are SGHTA and FQGTGA. V lost 0 bases, J lost 6 bases, and 3 bases lay in between. The CDR3 extends over 13 amino acids. Full variable domain (remainder filled in from reference TRBV7-3 and TRBJ1-6): GAGVSQTPSNKVTEKGKYVELRCDPISGHTALYWYRQSLGQGPEFLIYFQGTGAADDSGLPNDRFFAVRPEGSVSTLKIQRTERGDSAVYLCASSLTRNSPLHFGNGTRLTVT.

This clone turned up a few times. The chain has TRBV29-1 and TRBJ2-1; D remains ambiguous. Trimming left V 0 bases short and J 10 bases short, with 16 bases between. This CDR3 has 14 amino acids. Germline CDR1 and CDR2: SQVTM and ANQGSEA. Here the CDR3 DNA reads TGCAGCGTTGAAGATCTTCAACGATCGGGCGAGCAGTTCTTC. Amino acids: CSVEDLQRSGEQFF.

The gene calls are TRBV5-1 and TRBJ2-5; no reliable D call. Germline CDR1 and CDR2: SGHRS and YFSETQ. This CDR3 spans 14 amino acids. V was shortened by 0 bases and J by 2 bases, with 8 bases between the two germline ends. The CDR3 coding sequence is TGCGCCAGCAGCTTGGAATTCGGTCAAGAGACCCAGTACTTC. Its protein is CASSLEFGQETQYF.

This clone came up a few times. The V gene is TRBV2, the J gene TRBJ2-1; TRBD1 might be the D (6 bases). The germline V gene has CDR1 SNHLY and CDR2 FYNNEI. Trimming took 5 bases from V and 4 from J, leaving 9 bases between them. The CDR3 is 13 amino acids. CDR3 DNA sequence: TGTGCCAGCAGTCAGGACAGTTACAATGAGCAGTTCTTC. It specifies CASSQDSYNEQFF.

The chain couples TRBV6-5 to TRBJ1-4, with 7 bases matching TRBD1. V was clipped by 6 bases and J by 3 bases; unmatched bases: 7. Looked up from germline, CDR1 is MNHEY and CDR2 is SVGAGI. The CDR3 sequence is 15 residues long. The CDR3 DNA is TGTGCCAGCAGGGCGTACAGGGGATCTAATGAAAAACTGTTTTTT. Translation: CASRAYRGSNEKLFF.

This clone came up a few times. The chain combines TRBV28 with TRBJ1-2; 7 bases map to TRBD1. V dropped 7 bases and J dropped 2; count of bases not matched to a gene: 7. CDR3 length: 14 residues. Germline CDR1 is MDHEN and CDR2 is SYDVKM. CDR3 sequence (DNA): TGTGCCAGCAACCCTTTGGGACAGAACTATGGCTACACCTTC. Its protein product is CASNPLGQNYGYTF.

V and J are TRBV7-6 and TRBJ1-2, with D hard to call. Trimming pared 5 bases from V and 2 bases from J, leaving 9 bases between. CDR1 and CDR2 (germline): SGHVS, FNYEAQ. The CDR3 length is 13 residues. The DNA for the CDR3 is TGTGCCAGCAGCCCGAAAGTGAACTATGGCTACACCTTC. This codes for CASSPKVNYGYTF.

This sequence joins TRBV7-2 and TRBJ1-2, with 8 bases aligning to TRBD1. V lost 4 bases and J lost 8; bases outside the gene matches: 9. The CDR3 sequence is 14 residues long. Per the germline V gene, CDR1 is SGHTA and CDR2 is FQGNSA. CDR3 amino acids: CASSSTGAKGGYTF. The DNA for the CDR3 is TGTGCCAGCAGCTCGACAGGGGCGAAAGGGGGCTACACCTTC.

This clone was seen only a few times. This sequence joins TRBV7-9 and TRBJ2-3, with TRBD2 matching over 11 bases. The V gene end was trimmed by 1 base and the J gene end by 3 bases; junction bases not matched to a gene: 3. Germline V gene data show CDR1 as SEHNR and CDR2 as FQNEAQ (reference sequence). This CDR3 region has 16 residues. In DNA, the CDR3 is TGTGCCAGCAGCTTAGTAGCGGGGGGGCGGACAGATACGCAGTATTTT. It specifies CASSLVAGGRTDTQYF.

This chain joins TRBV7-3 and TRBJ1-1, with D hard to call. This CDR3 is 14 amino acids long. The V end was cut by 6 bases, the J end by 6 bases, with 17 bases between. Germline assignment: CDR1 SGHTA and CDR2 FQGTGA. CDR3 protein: CASSREPLAPEAFF. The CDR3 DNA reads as TGTGCCAGCAGTCGGGAGCCCTTAGCACCTGAAGCTTTCTTT.

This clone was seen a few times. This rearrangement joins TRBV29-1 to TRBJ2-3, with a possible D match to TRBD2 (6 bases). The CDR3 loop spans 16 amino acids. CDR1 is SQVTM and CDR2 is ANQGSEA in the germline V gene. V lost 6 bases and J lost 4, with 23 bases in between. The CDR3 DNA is TGCAGCGTCGACACTAGCCGCTGGGGCCACGCAGATACGCAGTATTTT. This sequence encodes CSVDTSRWGHADTQYF.

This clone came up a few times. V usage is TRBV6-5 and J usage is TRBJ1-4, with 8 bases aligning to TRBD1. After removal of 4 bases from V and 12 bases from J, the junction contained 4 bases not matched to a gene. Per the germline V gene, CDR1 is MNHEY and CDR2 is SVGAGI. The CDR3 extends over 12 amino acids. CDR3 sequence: CASSSGQGQLFF. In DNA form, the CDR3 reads TGTGCCAGCAGTTCCGGACAGGGACAACTGTTTTTT.

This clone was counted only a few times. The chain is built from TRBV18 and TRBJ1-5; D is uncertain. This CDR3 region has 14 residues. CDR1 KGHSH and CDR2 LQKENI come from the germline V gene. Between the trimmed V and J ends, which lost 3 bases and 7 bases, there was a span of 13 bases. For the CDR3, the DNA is TGTGCCAGCTCACCTGAGCGGACGGGCCAGCCCCAGCATTTT. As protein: CASSPERTGQPQHF.

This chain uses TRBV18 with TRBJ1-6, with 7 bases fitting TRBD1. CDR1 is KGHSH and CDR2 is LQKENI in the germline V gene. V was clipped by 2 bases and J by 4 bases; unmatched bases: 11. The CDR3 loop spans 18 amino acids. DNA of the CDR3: TGTGCCAGCTCACCAACGCCCCAGGGGACAGATTATAATTCACCCCTCCACTTT. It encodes CASSPTPQGTDYNSPLHF.

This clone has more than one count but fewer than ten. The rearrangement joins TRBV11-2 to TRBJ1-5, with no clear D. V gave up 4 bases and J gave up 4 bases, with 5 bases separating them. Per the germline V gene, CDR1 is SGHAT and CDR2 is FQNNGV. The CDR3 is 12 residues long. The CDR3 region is CASSSLNQPQHF. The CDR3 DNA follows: TGTGCCAGCAGCTCCCTAAATCAGCCCCAGCATTTT.

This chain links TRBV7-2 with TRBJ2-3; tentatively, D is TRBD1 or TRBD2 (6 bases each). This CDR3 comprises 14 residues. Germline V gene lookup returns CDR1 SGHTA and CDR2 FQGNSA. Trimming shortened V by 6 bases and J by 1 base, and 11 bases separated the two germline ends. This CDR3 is CASSGGLGTDTQYF. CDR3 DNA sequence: TGTGCCAGCAGTGGGGGGCTGGGCACAGATACGCAGTATTTT. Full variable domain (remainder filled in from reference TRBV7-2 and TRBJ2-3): GAGVSQSPSNKVTEKGKDVELRCDPISGHTALYWYRQSLGQGLEFLIYFQGNSAPDKSGLPSDRFSAERTGGSVSTLTIQRTQQEDSAVYLCASSGGLGTDTQYFGPGTRLTVL.

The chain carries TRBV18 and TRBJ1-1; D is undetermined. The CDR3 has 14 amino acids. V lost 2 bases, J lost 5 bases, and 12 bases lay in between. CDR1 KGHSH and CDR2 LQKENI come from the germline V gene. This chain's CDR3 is CASSPGSGGTEAFF. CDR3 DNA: TGTGCCAGCTCACCAGGGTCCGGTGGGACTGAAGCTTTCTTT.

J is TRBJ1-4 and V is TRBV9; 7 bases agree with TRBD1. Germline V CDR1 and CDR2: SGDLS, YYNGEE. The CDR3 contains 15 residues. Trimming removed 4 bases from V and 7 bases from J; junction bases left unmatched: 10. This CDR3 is CASSSRTGGSEKLFF. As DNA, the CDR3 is TGTGCCAGCAGCTCCCGGACAGGCGGCAGTGAAAAACTGTTTTTT. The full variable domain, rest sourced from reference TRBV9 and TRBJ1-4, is DSGVTQTPKHLITATGQRVTLRCSPRSGDLSVYWYQQSLDQGLQFLIQYYNGEERAKGNILERFSAQQFPDLHSELNLSSLELGDSALYFCASSSRTGGSEKLFFGSGTQLSVL.